Sequencing of this T cell receptor (beta chain) was carried out in a study of blood T cells in healthy people across ages. Peripheral blood from each donor was collected in a volume of roughly 9.2 milliliters. Concerning this clonotype itself: Its antigen is undetermined. This may be a read error, as it is one base from a much larger clone.

Overall study findings and caveats: Estimated diversity that came from one million T cells was considered an underestimate. CMV infection status of these donors was not known. TCR beta diversity tracked closely with naive T cell percentage.

A second about 7 to 12 cycle PCR used barcoded and J-beta primers. TCRdb fed the 5' RACE reads into MiXCR, producing one record per CDR3 protein. The sample has approximately 400,000 distinct CDR3 sequences, over 45% seen once. Trimming removed 1 base from V and 2 bases from J, with 6 bases in between. Germline lookup yields CDR1 DFQATT and CDR2 SNEGSKA (reference sequence). The CDR3 extends over 14 amino acids. This sequence joins TRBV20-1 and TRBJ2-6; TRBD1 or TRBD2 may be the D gene (5 bases each). The origin of this receptor is a man aged 60 to 69 in good health. Sequencing used blood. CDR3 residues: CSARVGAGANVLTF. The CDR3 DNA is TGCAGTGCTAGAGTGGGGGCTGGGGCCAACGTCCTGACTTTC.